The rows below give T cell receptor beta chains drawn from one sample of a study of T cell repertoires in cytomegalovirus infection. MiXCR, applied by TCRdb to the reads, yields one record per CDR3 protein. The top ten hold roughly 18% of the sample, which has 600,000 to 700,000 distinct CDR3 sequences, 30% to 40% seen once. Their antigens remain unidentified. The sequencing here drew on cultured PBMCs, taken from culture after CMV antigen stimulation. These receptors originate from a human donor in good health (CMV status not recorded). Some clones in this sample may be carry-over from other donors' samples. The CDR3 runs from the conserved cysteine through the conserved F or W. D genes are given only for firm matches. The listing skips clone size in some rows; elsewhere it reads once, few, many or a size class.

TRBV2	.	.	TRBJ2-7	CASKRGRAYEQYF	TGTGCCAGTAAACGCGGCAGGGCCTACGAGCAGTACTTC
TRBV7-2	.	many	TRBJ2-3	CASSSSGSSTDTQYF	TGTGCCAGCAGCTCGAGCGGATCTAGCACAGATACGCAGTATTTT
TRBV6-6	.	.	TRBJ2-5	CASSGGVRREAQYF	TGTGCCAGCAGTGGAGGGGTCCGGCGTGAGGCCCAGTACTTC
TRBV12-3/TRBV12-4	.	few	TRBJ1-1	CASSLRGLSTEAFF	TGTGCCAGCAGTTTAAGGGGACTGTCCACTGAAGCTTTCTTT
TRBV12-3/TRBV12-4	.	.	TRBJ1-2	CASSHRWDNYGYTF	TGTGCCAGCAGTCACAGATGGGATAACTATGGCTACACCTTC
TRBV7-6	.	many	TRBJ2-1	CASSSPGGLGRERAPEQFF	TGTGCCAGCAGCTCCCCCGGGGGGCTAGGGCGAGAGAGGGCACCGGAGCAGTTCTTC
TRBV7-2	TRBD1	.	TRBJ2-7	CASSNTGDSLGEQYF	TGTGCCAGCAGCAATACAGGGGATAGCCTCGGCGAGCAGTACTTC
TRBV27	.	few	TRBJ1-1	CASSLSDLRTEAFF	TGTGCCAGCAGTTTATCCGACCTGAGGACTGAAGCTTTCTTT
TRBV5-6	.	.	TRBJ1-1	CASSLSPSTEAFF	TGTGCCAGCAGCTTGAGCCCGAGCACTGAAGCTTTCTTT
TRBV6-1	.	.	TRBJ2-7	CASAPGTTLISYEQYF	TGTGCCAGCGCTCCCGGGACAACCCTTATCTCCTACGAGCAGTACTTC
TRBV28	TRBD2	.	TRBJ2-7	CASTWEGSNEQYF	TGTGCCAGCACCTGGGAGGGCTCTAACGAGCAGTACTTC
TRBV4-1	.	.	TRBJ2-7	CASSQGTRDLSYEQYF	TGCGCCAGCAGCCAAGGTACCAGGGACTTATCTTACGAGCAGTACTTC
TRBV6-6	.	.	TRBJ2-7	CASSTPGRVWEQYF	TGTGCCAGCAGTACGCCGGGAAGGGTGTGGGAGCAGTACTTC
TRBV29-1	.	once	TRBJ2-1	CSAGRYNEQFF	TGCAGCGCAGGACGGTACAATGAGCAGTTCTTC
TRBV7-2	.	many	TRBJ2-7	CASSRDSSYEQYF	TGTGCCAGCAGCCGGGATAGCTCCTACGAGCAGTACTTC
TRBV7-2	.	many	TRBJ2-5	CASSSGRAETQYF	TGTGCCAGCAGCTCCGGACGGGCGGAGACCCAGTACTTC
TRBV6-1	TRBD1	.	TRBJ1-5	CASRNRGRGPQHF	TGTGCCAGCAGAAACAGGGGGCGGGGGCCCCAGCATTTT
TRBV5-4	TRBD2	.	TRBJ2-1	CASSPAGGAYNEQFF	TGTGCCAGCAGCCCCGCCGGGGGGGCCTACAATGAGCAGTTCTTC
TRBV12-3/TRBV12-4	TRBD2	.	TRBJ2-3	CASSFSRGRADTQYF	TGTGCCAGCAGTTTTAGTAGAGGGAGGGCAGATACGCAGTATTTT
TRBV30	.	.	TRBJ2-3	CAWKWTLLGTDTQYF	TGTGCCTGGAAGTGGACCCTTCTGGGCACAGATACGCAGTATTTT
TRBV28	TRBD2	once	TRBJ2-2	CASQGLAGTGELFF	TGTGCCAGCCAGGGACTAGCGGGGACCGGGGAGCTGTTTTTT
TRBV7-2	TRBD1	many	TRBJ2-5	CASSFKSGQGNTQYF	TGTGCCAGCAGCTTTAAATCGGGACAGGGGAACACCCAGTACTTC
TRBV7-2	.	many	TRBJ1-3	CASSFSRTAPGNTIYF	TGTGCCAGCAGCTTTAGTAGAACCGCCCCTGGAAACACCATATATTTT
TRBV7-2	.	.	TRBJ1-1	CASSLPFSTEAFF	TGTGCCAGCAGCCTTCCATTCAGCACTGAAGCTTTCTTT
TRBV18	TRBD1	few	TRBJ2-5	CASSPRQGAETQYF	TGTGCCAGCTCACCCCGACAGGGGGCAGAGACCCAGTACTTC
TRBV2	.	.	TRBJ2-3	CASIRGRSTDTQYF	TGTGCCAGCATTCGGGGGCGTAGCACAGATACGCAGTATTTT
TRBV6-1	TRBD2	.	TRBJ2-2	CASSSTQLAANTGELFF	TGTGCCAGCAGTTCAACCCAGCTAGCGGCTAACACCGGGGAGCTGTTTTTT
TRBV6-6	.	few	TRBJ2-3	CASSSPYWRHPTDTQYF	TGTGCCAGCAGTTCCCCCTACTGGAGGCACCCCACAGATACGCAGTATTTT
TRBV7-2	.	.	TRBJ2-5	CASSLGEWETQYF	TGTGCCAGCAGCTTAGGCGAGTGGGAGACCCAGTACTTC
TRBV23-1	TRBD1	few	TRBJ2-7	CASSQNPATGGTYEQYF	TGCGCCAGCAGTCAAAATCCTGCGACAGGGGGAACCTACGAGCAGTACTTC
TRBV12-3/TRBV12-4	.	.	TRBJ2-5	CASSLSGSETQYF	TGTGCCAGCAGTTTATCTGGCTCAGAGACCCAGTACTTC
TRBV27	.	.	TRBJ2-7	CASRSGVYEQYF	TGTGCCAGCAGATCAGGGGTCTACGAGCAGTACTTC
TRBV12-3/TRBV12-4	TRBD1	.	TRBJ2-5	CASSLTRGLETQYF	TGTGCCAGCAGTTTAACCAGGGGGCTGGAGACCCAGTACTTC
TRBV20-1	TRBD1	.	TRBJ2-7	CSAVGDRDYEQYF	TGCAGTGCTGTGGGAGACAGGGACTACGAGCAGTACTTC
TRBV7-9	TRBD1	few	TRBJ1-3	CASIDNRDRGGNTIYF	TGTGCCAGCATCGACAACCGGGACAGGGGTGGAAACACCATATATTTT
TRBV20-1	TRBD2	.	TRBJ2-7	CSANSGLAEYEQYF	TGCAGTGCAAACTCGGGACTAGCGGAATACGAGCAGTACTTC
TRBV24-1	.	few	TRBJ1-5	CATSDSRAPYLDQPQHF	TGTGCCACCAGTGATTCGCGGGCCCCATACTTGGATCAGCCCCAGCATTTT
TRBV10-3	.	few	TRBJ2-5	CAIKGQDGETQYF	TGTGCCATCAAGGGTCAGGATGGAGAGACCCAGTACTTC
TRBV12-3/TRBV12-4	.	.	TRBJ2-7	CASSPWRNYEQYF	TGTGCCAGCAGTCCTTGGAGGAACTACGAGCAGTACTTC
TRBV15	.	.	TRBJ2-7	CATSRLSGRDEQYF	TGTGCCACCAGCAGATTAAGCGGCCGAGACGAGCAGTACTTC
TRBV12-5	TRBD2	few	TRBJ2-7	CASGPGGPAPEQYF	TGTGCTAGTGGTCCGGGAGGGCCGGCCCCCGAGCAGTACTTC
TRBV7-2	TRBD1	many	TRBJ1-4	CASSFFRTGGASREKLFF	TGTGCCAGCAGCTTTTTCAGGACAGGGGGCGCGTCCCGTGAAAAACTGTTTTTT
TRBV28	.	.	TRBJ2-3	CASSSHGRLATDTQYF	TGTGCCAGCAGTTCCCACGGCAGGCTCGCCACAGATACGCAGTATTTT
TRBV7-8	.	few	TRBJ2-5	CASVSGGETQYF	TGTGCCAGCGTGAGTGGTGGAGAGACCCAGTACTTC
TRBV7-2	.	.	TRBJ2-4	CASSLDLATQNIQYF	TGTGCCAGCAGCTTGGACCTAGCGACCCAAAACATTCAGTACTTC
TRBV20-1	TRBD2	.	TRBJ2-5	CSHLLAGGLQETQYF	TGCAGTCACCTACTAGCGGGGGGTCTCCAAGAGACCCAGTACTTC
TRBV6-2/TRBV6-3	.	.	TRBJ2-3	CASSFDRTTDTQYF	TGTGCCAGCAGTTTCGACAGAACCACAGATACGCAGTATTTT
TRBV20-1	.	.	TRBJ2-7	CSAADYLYEQYF	TGCAGTGCTGCAGACTACCTCTACGAGCAGTACTTC
TRBV5-5	.	.	TRBJ1-5	CASSLAPGLRGGNQPQHF	TGTGCCAGCAGCTTGGCCCCCGGGCTGCGTGGGGGCAATCAGCCCCAGCATTTT
TRBV12-3/TRBV12-4	.	few	TRBJ1-1	CASSPHKKLNTEAFF	TGTGCCAGCAGTCCTCACAAGAAATTGAACACTGAAGCTTTCTTT
TRBV11-2	.	.	TRBJ1-1	CASRRTQENTEAFF	TGTGCCAGCCGAAGGACTCAGGAGAACACTGAAGCTTTCTTT
TRBV4-1	.	few	TRBJ2-7	CASSQEPSNKYEQYF	TGCGCCAGCAGCCAAGAACCATCAAACAAGTACGAGCAGTACTTC
TRBV10-2	TRBD1	.	TRBJ2-5	CASSESQTGGETQYF	TGCGCCAGCAGTGAGTCCCAGACAGGGGGAGAGACCCAGTACTTC
TRBV7-4	.	.	TRBJ1-2	CASSSPRQDSVDYGYTF	TGTGCCAGCAGCTCCCCTCGACAGGATAGTGTGGACTATGGCTACACCTTC
TRBV5-5	.	.	TRBJ2-1	CASSSPRVSYNEQFF	TGTGCCAGCAGCTCCCCGCGAGTCTCCTACAATGAGCAGTTCTTC
TRBV6-1	.	few	TRBJ2-3	CASSGRGGHLTDTQYF	TGTGCTAGCAGTGGGAGGGGGGGCCACCTCACAGATACGCAGTATTTT
TRBV27	.	.	TRBJ1-2	CASSRTPGGEGYGYTF	TGTGCCAGCAGCCGGACACCGGGGGGAGAAGGCTATGGCTACACCTTC
TRBV28	.	.	TRBJ1-4	CAVTGRKNEKLFF	TGTGCCGTCACCGGCAGGAAAAATGAAAAACTGTTTTTT
TRBV7-8	TRBD1	few	TRBJ2-3	CASSTTPGQGIHTQYF	TGTGCCAGCAGCACTACACCGGGACAGGGGATTCATACGCAGTATTTT